The sequence of this T cell receptor beta chain was determined in a study of T cells in Graves' hyperthyroidism and ophthalmopathy. Study-level information: Any treatment followed the collection of peripheral blood at initial diagnosis.

Study-level points and caveats: Blood also contained most expanded thyroid clonotypes above 0.001.

Used for diagnoses were clinical symptoms, serum thyroxine and TRAb, thyroid ultrasound and orbital computed tomography. The CDR3 regions of TCR beta were amplified from RNA transcripts. HTBI primers were employed in a first-round RT-PCR of the TCR CDR3. One entry per CDR3 protein, called by TCRdb with MiXCR from the multiplex PCR reads. The sample holds 250,000 to 300,000 distinct CDR3 sequences, over 15% seen once. J lost 5 bases, V lost 1 base, and 5 bases had no gene match. CDR1 MDHEN and CDR2 SYDVKM come from the germline V gene. The CDR3 extends over 15 amino acids. On this clonotype itself: The antigen is undetermined.

The sample comprised blood. This receptor was obtained from a woman aged 55-70 years with Graves' ophthalmopathy. This chain connects TRBV28 to TRBJ2-1; 7 bases line up with TRBD2. CDR3 loop: CASSLFGRAHNEQFF. CDR3 nucleotides: TGTGCCAGCAGTTTATTTGGGAGGGCCCACAATGAGCAGTTCTTC.